Listed here are 14 T cell receptor beta chains from one sample, sequenced in a study of metastatic and nonmetastatic thyroid tumors. Each patient went into thyroid surgery without having received any treatment. TCRdb re-called the PCR reads through MiXCR. The data show tens of thousands of clones, about 15% seen once. Sample: blood. The source is a female donor with papillary thyroid cancer or a benign thyroid nodule (not recorded which). Some clones in this sample may be carry-over from other donors' samples.

This clone was observed a few times. The V gene is TRBV6-1, the J gene TRBJ1-1; the D is unclear. CDR3 length equals 14 residues. Per the germline V gene, CDR1 is MNHNS and CDR2 is SASEGT. The germline V and J ends were trimmed by 7 bases and 0 bases, with 12 bases remaining between them. Here the CDR3 reads CASTPSDMNTEAFF. The CDR3 nucleotides are TGTGCCAGCACGCCCAGCGACATGAACACTGAAGCTTTCTTT.

The gene calls are TRBV11-2 and TRBJ2-1, with TRBD2 identical over 15 bases. Germline assignment: CDR1 SGHAT and CDR2 FQNNGV. The J segment lost 7 bases and the V segment lost 3 bases, leaving 4 bases of the junction unmatched. This CDR3 contains 16 residues. In nucleotides, the CDR3 is TGTGCCAGCAGCTTCTCCGGGACTAGCGGGAGGAATGAGCAGTTCTTC. Translated, it gives CASSFSGTSGRNEQFF.

This clone appeared many times. This rearrangement joins TRBV6-4 to TRBJ2-1; D is perhaps TRBD1 (6 bases). V gave up 3 bases and J gave up 10 bases, with 19 bases separating them. The CDR3 sequence is 15 residues long. Germline assignment: CDR1 MRHNA and CDR2 SNTAGT. CDR3 protein: CASSEMDSAIAEQFF. DNA of the CDR3: TGTGCCAGCAGTGAAATGGACAGCGCCATCGCCGAGCAGTTCTTC.

This clone was seen at least ten times. The chain employs TRBV4-1 and TRBJ2-1; no definite D call. This CDR3 region has 14 residues. Trimming removed 4 bases at V and 6 bases at J, with 13 bases between. Per the germline V gene, CDR1 is MGHRA and CDR2 is YSYEKL. The CDR3 reads CASSLAFASNEQFF. The CDR3 DNA follows: TGCGCCAGCAGCCTAGCCTTTGCCAGCAATGAGCAGTTCTTC.

This clone was detected a few times. A read error is possible here, since a much larger clone lies one base away. CDR3 DNA sequence: TGTGCCAGCAGCTTGGTGGCGGGACTAGCGGATTTTCAGCAGTACTTC. It codes for CASSLVAGLADFQQYF. V gene TRBV5-4 combines with J gene TRBJ2-7, with 11 bases identical to TRBD2. This CDR3 comprises 16 residues. CDR1 is SGHNT and CDR2 is YYREEE in the germline V gene (reference sequence). Trimming at V came to 0 bases and at J to 8 bases, leaving 10 bases not matched to a gene.

This sequence joins TRBV30 and TRBJ2-5; TRBD1 is a possible D gene (6 bases). There are 15 residues in the CDR3. Germline assignment: CDR1 GTSNPN and CDR2 SVGIG (reference sequence). Deletions cut 3 bases from V and 7 bases from J, with 21 bases between. CDR3 nucleotides: TGTGCCTGGAGACCAGGTGATGGGGTCAGGGGGACCCAGTACTTC. It translates to CAWRPGDGVRGTQYF.

This clone was picked up many times. The rearrangement joins TRBV6-1 to TRBJ2-7; D is unclear. Germline CDR1 reads MNHNS; CDR2 reads SASEGT. The CDR3 runs to 13 residues. V lost 3 bases to trimming and J lost 0 bases, with 6 bases between them. CDR3: CASSDRYSYEQYF. CDR3 bases: TGTGCCAGCAGTGACAGGTACTCCTACGAGCAGTACTTC.

There are many counts of this clone. The CDR3 DNA reads TGTGCCAGCAGCTTCGGTGGAGGGCCCCAGCATTTT. Its protein is CASSFGGGPQHF. The rearrangement uses TRBV7-9 and TRBJ1-5; no firm D call. Germline V gives CDR1 SEHNR, CDR2 FQNEAQ (reference sequence). CDR3 length equals 12 residues. Trimming cost V 3 bases and J 9 bases, with 9 bases left between them.

The chain has TRBV5-1 and TRBJ2-3, with D perhaps matching TRBD2 (5 bases). V was clipped by 3 bases and J by 4 bases, with 15 bases between them. The CDR3 is 15 residues long. CDR1 is SGHRS and CDR2 is YFSETQ in the germline V gene. CDR3 region: CASSSLSTSPDTQYF. CDR3 coding DNA: TGCGCCAGCAGCTCGCTTTCAACTAGTCCAGATACGCAGTATTTT.

This clone was counted at least ten times. This chain connects TRBV28 to TRBJ1-6, with TRBD1 as a possible D gene (6 bases). The V end was cut by 2 bases, the J end by 0 bases, with 17 bases between. Germline CDR1 reads MDHEN; CDR2 reads SYDVKM. The CDR3 spans 19 residues. DNA for the CDR3: TGTGCCAGCAGTTTAATGGGGGGCAGGTTGAGCTCCTATAATTCACCCCTCCACTTT. Translation: CASSLMGGRLSSYNSPLHF.

This clone has more than one count but fewer than ten. The junction departs from the called germline gene at one end, perhaps through a read error. The chain recombines TRBV18 with TRBJ2-3; D could derive from TRBD1 or TRBD2 (5 bases each). Germline V gene sequence: CDR1 KGHSH, CDR2 LQKENI. The CDR3 covers 16 residues. In DNA form, the CDR3 reads TGTGCCAGCTCACCTCTCTTAACGGGGACCCCAGAGACGCAGTATTTT. Its translation is CASSPLLTGTPETQYF.

This clone has at least ten counts. The sample holds other DNA sequences that translate to the same CDR3. Here the CDR3 reads CSARYTVNTGELFF. The CDR3 DNA is TGCAGTGCTAGGTACACGGTTAACACCGGGGAGCTGTTTTTT. The J gene is TRBJ2-2, the V gene TRBV20-1, with D unclear. The CDR3 loop spans 14 amino acids. V was trimmed by 3 bases and J by 2 bases, leaving 10 bases between them. The V gene's germline CDR1 is DFQATT and CDR2 SNEGSKA (reference sequence).

This clone was seen repeatedly, ten times or more. The V call is TRBV6-1, the J call TRBJ2-1; D not resolved. Germline assignment: CDR1 MNHNS and CDR2 SASEGT. V shed 6 bases and J shed 0 bases, with 9 bases lying between them. The CDR3 runs to 14 residues. CDR3 amino acids: CASRRGPSYNEQFF. DNA for the CDR3: TGTGCCAGCAGGCGCGGACCCTCCTACAATGAGCAGTTCTTC.

This clone was seen at least ten times. Other DNA sequences in this specimen translate into the identical CDR3. J is TRBJ2-7 and V is TRBV20-1; 7 bases are shared with TRBD2. The CDR3 runs to 14 residues. CDR1 is DFQATT and CDR2 is SNEGSKA in the germline V gene (reference sequence). V shed 6 bases, J shed 5 bases, and the junction held 13 bases outside the gene matches. CDR3 amino acids: CSALGSGDSHEQYF. DNA for the CDR3: TGCAGTGCGCTCGGAAGCGGGGATTCCCACGAGCAGTACTTC.